This record concerns one T cell receptor beta chain sequence. Its antigen remains unknown. The data stem from a study of cytomegalovirus exposure and HLA in healthy donors. When sampled, the donors appeared nominally healthy, though they likely had unrecorded immune exposures. Germline V gene data show CDR1 as MNHNY and CDR2 as SVGAGI (reference sequence). The ends were cut back, 2 bases at V and 5 bases at J, with 12 bases in the middle. This CDR3 spans 14 amino acids. Whole-study results and caveats: There were 150 to 200 TCR beta chains listed as cytomegalovirus-associated. Diagnosis of cytomegalovirus status made by the classifier reportedly showed high specificity and sensitivity. The presence/absence work took it that sequencing depth was about the same across donors.

It was with 60 Vbeta and 13 Jbeta primers that the PCR ran. Using immunoSEQ multiplex PCR, the repertoire was profiled, and TCRdb retains in-frame clones only, with some absent. The sample shows approximately 190,000 clones, approximately 78% of them seen only once. V is TRBV6-6 and J is TRBJ1-1; perhaps TRBD1 as D (5 bases). Sequenced sample: PBMCs. The TCR was taken from a young woman in good health and CMV-seronegative. For the CDR3, the DNA is TGTGCCAGCAGTTACCTCAGGGAGGGTACTGAAGCTTTCTTT. This codes for CASSYLREGTEAFF.